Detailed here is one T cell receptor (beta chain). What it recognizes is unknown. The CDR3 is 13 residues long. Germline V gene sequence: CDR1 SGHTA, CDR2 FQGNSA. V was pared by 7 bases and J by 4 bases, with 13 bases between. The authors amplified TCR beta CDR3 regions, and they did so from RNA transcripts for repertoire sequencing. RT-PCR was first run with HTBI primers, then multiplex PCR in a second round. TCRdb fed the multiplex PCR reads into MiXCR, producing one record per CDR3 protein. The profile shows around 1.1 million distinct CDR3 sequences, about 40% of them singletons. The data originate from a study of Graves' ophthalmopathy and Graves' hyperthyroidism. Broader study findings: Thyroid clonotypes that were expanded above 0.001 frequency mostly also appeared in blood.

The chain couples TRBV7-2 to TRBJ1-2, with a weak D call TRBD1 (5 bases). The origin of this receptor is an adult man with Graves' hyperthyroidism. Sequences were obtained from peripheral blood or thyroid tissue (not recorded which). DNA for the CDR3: TGTGCCAGCACTAAGGGGACGGCCTATGGCTACACCTTC. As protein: CASTKGTAYGYTF.